The rows below give T cell receptor beta chains drawn from one sample of a study of cytomegalovirus exposure and HLA in healthy donors. Produced via immunoSEQ multiplex PCR; TCRdb's table is partial and in-frame only. The data show around 100,000 clones, roughly 70% seen once. The sample consisted of PBMCs. The source is a woman aged 45-65 years in good health and CMV-seronegative. The CDR3 runs from the conserved cysteine through the conserved F or W. Each record gives: V gene, J gene, clone size, D gene, CDR3 protein, CDR3 DNA. D genes are given only for firm matches. Only part of the rows carry a size: once, few, many, or a class if the clone is expanded.

TRBV28,TRBJ2-7,NA,NA,CASSGLYEQYF,TGTGCCAGCTCGGGTCTTTACGAGCAGTACTTC
TRBV18,TRBJ2-1,NA,TRBD1,CASSPPGQGSYNEQFF,TGTGCCAGCTCACCACCGGGACAGGGGAGCTACAATGAGCAGTTCTTC
TRBV5-6,TRBJ1-4,NA,NA,CASSRTGGNEKLFF,TGTGCCAGCAGCCGAACCGGGGGTAATGAAAAACTGTTTTTT
TRBV7-6,TRBJ2-1,few,TRBD2,CASSLILEGLAGVSYNEQFF,TGTGCCAGCAGCCTAATCCTAGAGGGACTAGCGGGAGTTTCCTACAATGAGCAGTTCTTC
TRBV29-1,TRBJ2-3,once,NA,CSVSVSGDTQYF,TGCAGCGTTTCGGTCTCGGGAGATACGCAGTATTTT
TRBV6-6,TRBJ2-2,NA,NA,CASSHKLLGGELFF,TGTGCCAGCAGCCACAAGCTTCTAGGCGGGGAGCTGTTTTTT
TRBV15,TRBJ2-7,few,NA,CATSPPMRERDEQYF,TGTGCCACCAGCCCTCCTATGAGGGAGAGGGACGAGCAGTACTTC
TRBV6-4,TRBJ1-2,NA,NA,CASSVGRNYGYTF,TGTGCCAGCAGTGTGGGGCGTAACTATGGCTACACCTTC
TRBV28,TRBJ2-5,NA,NA,CASKRGGETQYF,TGTGCCAGCAAAAGGGGGGGGGAGACCCAGTACTTC
TRBV7-2,TRBJ2-2,NA,NA,CASSGQTNTGELFF,TGTGCCAGCAGCGGACAGACGAACACCGGGGAGCTGTTTTTT
TRBV30,TRBJ1-5,few,NA,CAWSYRGFNQPQHF,TGTGCCTGGAGTTATAGAGGGTTCAATCAGCCCCAGCATTTT
TRBV6-6,TRBJ2-5,once,NA,CASSYPRQRETQYF,TGTGCCAGCAGTTACCCCCGACAGAGAGAGACCCAGTACTTC
TRBV28,TRBJ2-1,NA,TRBD2,CASCGSTNEQFF,TGTGCCAGCTGCGGGAGTACCAATGAGCAGTTCTTC
TRBV11-1,TRBJ2-1,NA,TRBD2,CASSLVVTGGPWNEQFF,TGTGCCAGCAGCTTAGTGGTAACGGGGGGGCCTTGGAATGAGCAGTTCTTC
TRBV7-9,TRBJ1-1,NA,TRBD1,CASIEGAAGAEAFF,TGTGCCAGCATTGAGGGGGCTGCCGGCGCTGAAGCTTTCTTT
TRBV7-9,TRBJ2-7,NA,TRBD2,CASSSPGLAGVVGEQYF,TGTGCCAGCAGCTCCCCGGGACTAGCGGGAGTGGTGGGCGAGCAGTACTTC
TRBV11-3,TRBJ2-7,NA,NA,CASSLDAGFPAYEQYF,TGTGCCAGCAGCTTAGACGCGGGGTTCCCAGCCTACGAGCAGTACTTC
TRBV7-2,TRBJ1-1,NA,NA,CASSLESSPNTEAFF,TGTGCCAGCAGCTTAGAAAGTAGCCCAAACACTGAAGCTTTCTTT
TRBV2,TRBJ2-2,few,NA,CAISEQGHSTGELFF,TGTGCCATCAGTGAACAGGGCCATTCCACCGGGGAGCTGTTTTTT
TRBV28,TRBJ2-7,NA,TRBD1,CASSPTGGRLYEQYF,TGTGCCAGCAGTCCTACAGGGGGAAGGCTCTACGAGCAGTACTTC
TRBV5-1,TRBJ2-3,NA,NA,CASSLQGYYADTQYF,TGCGCCAGCAGCTTGCAGGGGTATTATGCAGATACGCAGTATTTT
TRBV19,TRBJ2-3,NA,TRBD1,CASSIQGGTDTQYF,TGTGCCAGTAGTATACAGGGGGGCACAGATACGCAGTATTTT
TRBV7-9,TRBJ2-1,NA,NA,CASSAPSVSSYNEQFF,TGTGCCAGCAGCGCGCCTAGCGTAAGCTCCTACAATGAGCAGTTCTTC
TRBV27,TRBJ2-7,NA,NA,CASSGPRGPYEQYF,TGTGCCAGCAGTGGTCCCAGGGGCCCCTACGAGCAGTACTTC
TRBV7-9,TRBJ2-5,NA,NA,CASSLARTEETQYF,TGTGCCAGCAGCTTAGCAAGGACAGAAGAGACCCAGTACTTC
TRBV15,TRBJ2-3,NA,TRBD2,CATSREGSGSTDTQYF,TGTGCCACCAGCAGAGAGGGTAGCGGGAGTACAGATACGCAGTATTTT
TRBV7-2,TRBJ2-7,NA,TRBD2,CASSLDSGGSSYEQYF,TGTGCCAGCAGCTTAGATTCGGGGGGGAGCTCCTACGAGCAGTACTTC
TRBV28,TRBJ1-1,NA,TRBD1,CASSYSGTGGGAFF,TGTGCCAGCAGTTACTCCGGGACAGGGGGCGGTGCTTTCTTT
TRBV19,TRBJ1-5,NA,NA,CASLQGSNQPQHF,TGTGCCAGTCTACAGGGTAGCAATCAGCCCCAGCATTTT
TRBV7-2,TRBJ2-3,NA,TRBD2,CASSAGGRTDTQYF,TGTGCCAGCAGCGCGGGGGGTCGCACAGATACGCAGTATTTT
TRBV14,TRBJ1-3,NA,NA,CASSQSTVGHSGNTIYF,TGTGCCAGCAGCCAATCTACGGTGGGGCACTCTGGAAACACCATATATTTT
TRBV19,TRBJ1-3,NA,NA,CASSSTMAGLVSGNTIYF,TGTGCCAGTAGTAGTACAATGGCGGGTCTCGTCTCTGGAAACACCATATATTTT
TRBV28,TRBJ2-7,few,NA,CASILAVPSYEQYF,TGTGCCAGCATTCTGGCAGTACCCTCCTACGAGCAGTACTTC
TRBV28,TRBJ1-4,few,NA,CASTQYTENEKLFF,TGTGCCAGCACCCAATACACAGAAAATGAAAAACTGTTTTTT
TRBV28,TRBJ1-1,few,NA,CASKTGANTEAFF,TGTGCCAGTAAAACAGGAGCGAACACTGAAGCTTTCTTT
TRBV7-9,TRBJ2-7,NA,TRBD2,CASSLNNLLAGISYEQYF,TGTGCCAGCAGCCTTAATAACCTCCTAGCGGGTATCTCCTACGAGCAGTACTTC
TRBV14,TRBJ2-7,NA,NA,CASSREVGEQYF,TGTGCCAGCAGCAGGGAGGTGGGAGAGCAGTACTTC
TRBV7-6,TRBJ2-1,NA,TRBD2,CASSLGLAGVNEQFF,TGTGCCAGCAGCTTAGGACTAGCGGGGGTCAATGAGCAGTTCTTC
TRBV14,TRBJ2-2,NA,TRBD2,CASSGGLAGVGANTGELFF,TGTGCCAGCAGCGGGGGACTAGCGGGAGTAGGCGCGAACACCGGGGAGCTGTTTTTT
TRBV28,TRBJ2-7,NA,TRBD1,CASSGTGSSPQYEQYF,TGTGCCAGCAGTGGGACAGGGAGCTCCCCTCAATACGAGCAGTACTTC
TRBV11-2,TRBJ1-2,NA,NA,CASSLDPGDAGGYTF,TGTGCCAGCAGCTTAGACCCCGGAGACGCGGGTGGCTACACCTTC
TRBV11-2,TRBJ1-5,NA,TRBD1,CASSRTGEHQPQHF,TGTGCCAGCAGCCGGACAGGGGAACATCAGCCCCAGCATTTT
TRBV7-8,TRBJ2-1,NA,TRBD2,CASSLASGGRVGNNEQFF,TGTGCCAGCAGCTTAGCGAGTGGCGGGAGGGTGGGGAACAATGAGCAGTTCTTC
TRBV5-1,TRBJ2-3,NA,NA,CASSGGGILSDTQYF,TGCGCCAGCAGCGGGGGGGGCATCTTGTCAGATACGCAGTATTTT
TRBV4-1,TRBJ2-2,NA,NA,CASSQDRELAGAHTGELFF,TGCGCCAGCAGCCAAGATAGAGAGCTAGCAGGGGCGCACACCGGGGAGCTGTTTTTT
TRBV4-3,TRBJ2-1,once,NA,CASSQDRGSVDEQFF,TGCGCCAGCAGCCAAGATCGTGGTAGTGTGGATGAGCAGTTCTTC
TRBV15,TRBJ2-2,few,TRBD2,CATRTSGGTRNTGELFF,TGTGCCACCAGAACTAGCGGGGGGACTAGGAACACCGGGGAGCTGTTTTTT
TRBV18,TRBJ1-6,NA,TRBD1,CASSPAGGGLGSPLHF,TGTGCCAGCTCACCCGCAGGGGGCGGCCTGGGCTCACCCCTCCACTTT
TRBV2,TRBJ2-3,NA,TRBD2,CATRLAGGGFTDTQYF,TGTGCCACCAGGCTAGCGGGGGGGGGATTCACAGATACGCAGTATTTT
TRBV19,TRBJ1-1,NA,TRBD1,CASSLGQGAGTEAFF,TGTGCCAGTAGTTTGGGACAGGGGGCTGGAACTGAAGCTTTCTTT
TRBV28,TRBJ1-5,NA,NA,CASSSGTLNLQPQHF,TGTGCCAGCAGTTCCGGGACACTTAATCTTCAGCCCCAGCATTTT
TRBV7-2,TRBJ2-5,NA,NA,CASSPRLAAGGETQYF,TGTGCCAGCAGCCCCCGCCTAGCAGCCGGCGGGGAGACCCAGTACTTC
TRBV6-5,TRBJ1-1,few,NA,CASSRQMNTEAFF,TGTGCCAGCAGCCGACAGATGAACACTGAAGCTTTCTTT
TRBV29-1,TRBJ1-1,NA,TRBD1,CSVGPGQGRFAEAFF,TGCAGCGTTGGACCGGGACAGGGCCGGTTTGCTGAAGCTTTCTTT
TRBV28,TRBJ2-3,NA,NA,CASSLQGTDTQYF,TGTGCCAGCAGTTTGCAGGGCACAGATACGCAGTATTTT